These T cell receptor beta chains were read from a single sample in a study of T cells in narcolepsy. Produced via immunoSEQ multiplex PCR; TCRdb's table is partial and in-frame only. The sample holds tens of thousands of clones, 85% seen once. The source material was memory (CD45RA-) CD4+ T cells from blood. These receptor sequences come from a human donor in good health. CDR3s include the opening cysteine and the closing phenylalanine or tryptophan. A D gene is named only where the DNA matches it firmly. Where a row states a size, it is once, few, many or the class of an expanded clone; other rows omit it.

CASSLGRDQPQHF | TGCGCCAGCAGCTTGGGGAGGGATCAGCCCCAGCATTTT | TRBJ1-5 | TRBV5-1 | . | .
CATRRGRNYGYTF | TGTGCCACGAGGAGGGGAAGAAACTATGGCTACACCTTC | TRBJ1-2 | TRBV21-1 | . | .
CAGLGRLAGRETQYF | TGTGCCGGGTTGGGACGACTAGCGGGAAGGGAGACCCAGTACTTC | TRBJ2-5 | TRBV14 | . | TRBD2
CASSLGTGVPETQYF | TGTGCCAGCTCACTTGGGACAGGGGTACCAGAGACCCAGTACTTC | TRBJ2-5 | TRBV18 | once | TRBD1
CASSWRRGNTGELFF | TGCGCCAGCAGCTGGAGAAGGGGAAACACCGGGGAGCTGTTTTTT | TRBJ2-2 | TRBV5-1 | . | .
CASSPPSRARADTQYF | TGTGCCAGCTCACCACCTTCGAGGGCGCGGGCAGATACGCAGTATTTT | TRBJ2-3 | TRBV18 | . | .
CASSQGETQYF | TGTGCCAGCAGCCAGGGTGAGACCCAGTACTTC | TRBJ2-5 | TRBV6-6 | . | .
CASSPVVRDSGRQYF | TGTGCCAGCAGCCCTGTGGTAAGGGATTCGGGGAGGCAGTACTTC | TRBJ2-7 | TRBV7-2 | . | .
CASSTHTGLAGGYTF | TGTGCCAGCAGCACTCATACAGGTCTCGCGGGAGGCTACACCTTC | TRBJ1-2 | TRBV4-2 | . | .
CASSPIAGGPTGELFF | TGCGCCAGCAGCCCCATAGCGGGAGGGCCCACCGGGGAGCTGTTTTTT | TRBJ2-2 | TRBV5-1 | . | TRBD2
CASSWDRGNQPQHF | TGTGCCAGCAGCTGGGACAGGGGCAATCAGCCCCAGCATTTT | TRBJ1-5 | TRBV7-9 | . | TRBD1
CASSSGRYNQPQHF | TGTGCCAGCAGTAGCGGGAGGTACAATCAGCCCCAGCATTTT | TRBJ1-5 | TRBV6-6 | once | .
CASSWTGGYEQYF | TGTGCCAGCAGTTGGACAGGGGGGTACGAGCAGTACTTC | TRBJ2-7 | TRBV6-5 | . | TRBD1
CSASGGTEAFF | TGCAGTGCTTCAGGGGGCACTGAAGCTTTCTTT | TRBJ1-1 | TRBV20-1 | . | TRBD1
CASSNHPGNTIYF | TGTGCCAGCAGTAACCACCCTGGAAACACCATATATTTT | TRBJ1-3 | TRBV2 | . | .
CASSLQSANTEAFF | TGTGCCAGCAGCCTACAGAGTGCGAACACTGAAGCTTTCTTT | TRBJ1-1 | TRBV7-8 | . | .
CASRPGLAGDNEQFF | TGTGCCAGCCGCCCGGGCCTAGCGGGAGACAATGAGCAGTTCTTC | TRBJ2-1 | TRBV27 | once | TRBD2
CASSQGARGGTGDNEQFF | TGCGCCAGCAGCCAAGGAGCCCGGGGAGGGACAGGGGACAATGAGCAGTTCTTC | TRBJ2-1 | TRBV4-3 | once | TRBD1
CASSRYSGLANTGELFF | TGTGCCAGCAGCCGCTACTCGGGACTAGCGAACACCGGGGAGCTGTTTTTT | TRBJ2-2 | TRBV7-2 | . | TRBD2
CASRATGAGGHNEQFF | TGTGCCAGCAGAGCGACAGGGGCGGGCGGGCACAATGAGCAGTTCTTC | TRBJ2-1 | TRBV2 | . | TRBD1
CASSGELRTGTQYF | TGCGCCAGCAGTGGGGAACTAAGGACAGGAACGCAGTATTTT | TRBJ2-3 | TRBV10-1 | . | TRBD1
CASFSNYGYTF | TGTGCCAGCTTTTCCAACTATGGCTACACCTTC | TRBJ1-2 | TRBV27 | . | .
CASSQDAGADQPQHF | TGCGCCAGCAGCCAAGACGCAGGGGCCGATCAGCCCCAGCATTTT | TRBJ1-5 | TRBV4-3 | few | .
CASSLSRQGAYEQYF | TGTGCCAGCAGCTTGTCGCGACAGGGGGCCTACGAGCAGTACTTC | TRBJ2-7 | TRBV7-2 | . | TRBD1
CASSLTGLTNYGYTF | TGCGCCAGCAGCTTGACAGGGCTCACTAACTATGGCTACACCTTC | TRBJ1-2 | TRBV5-1 | . | .
CASSPDPAGYGYTF | TGTGCCAGCAGTCCCGACCCGGCGGGCTATGGCTACACCTTC | TRBJ1-2 | TRBV6-1 | . | .
CASSLADRDTDTQYF | TGCGCCAGCAGCTTGGCGGACAGGGACACAGATACGCAGTATTTT | TRBJ2-3 | TRBV5-1 | . | TRBD1
CASSSKGSPVAQYF | TGTGCCAGCAGCTCGAAGGGGAGCCCGGTGGCGCAGTATTTT | TRBJ2-3 | TRBV5-4 | . | .
CASSLQGGVAGELFF | TGTGCCAGCAGCTTGCAGGGTGGGGTGGCCGGGGAGCTGTTTTTT | TRBJ2-2 | TRBV5-4 | once | .
CSVGGAGGPYEQYF | TGCAGCGTGGGAGGGGCAGGGGGTCCCTACGAGCAGTACTTC | TRBJ2-7 | TRBV29-1 | . | .
CASSWTSGTDTQYF | TGTGCCAGCAGCTGGACTAGCGGGACAGATACGCAGTATTTT | TRBJ2-3 | TRBV7-8 | . | TRBD2
CAISDRTGRTRDEQFF | TGTGCCATCAGTGATAGGACAGGGCGCACTAGGGATGAGCAGTTCTTC | TRBJ2-1 | TRBV10-3 | . | TRBD1
CASSLRTVTGEKLFF | TGTGCCAGCAGTTTAAGGACCGTCACAGGCGAAAAACTGTTTTTT | TRBJ1-4 | TRBV28 | . | .
CASSLWAGGDDTGELFF | TGTGCCAGCAGCTTGTGGGCAGGGGGTGACGACACCGGGGAGCTGTTTTTT | TRBJ2-2 | TRBV5-8 | once | TRBD1
CSAGTDQPQHF | TGCAGTGCCGGGACAGATCAGCCCCAGCATTTT | TRBJ1-5 | TRBV20-1 | . | TRBD1
CSVAPDTYEQYF | TGCAGCGTTGCTCCGGACACCTACGAGCAGTACTTC | TRBJ2-7 | TRBV29-1 | . | .
CACGMAGQSNFNQPQHF | TGTGCCTGCGGTATGGCGGGACAGAGCAACTTCAATCAGCCCCAGCATTTT | TRBJ1-5 | TRBV19 | . | TRBD1
CASSSIQGASGYEQYF | TGTGCCAGCAGTTCTATCCAGGGGGCTAGCGGGTACGAGCAGTACTTC | TRBJ2-7 | TRBV28 | . | .
CASSLGQGMGKLFF | TGTGCCAGCAGTTTAGGACAGGGGATGGGAAAACTGTTTTTT | TRBJ1-4 | TRBV28 | . | TRBD1
CASSAGTSGRAGTQYF | TGTGCCAGCAGTGCCGGGACTAGCGGGAGGGCCGGCACGCAGTATTTT | TRBJ2-3 | TRBV2 | . | TRBD2
CASSQAYGGNTIYF | TGCGCCAGCAGCCAAGCCTATGGGGGAAACACCATATATTTT | TRBJ1-3 | TRBV4-3 | few | .
CASSLIGGSSTDTQYF | TGCGCCAGCAGCTTGATTGGCGGGAGTAGCACAGATACGCAGTATTTT | TRBJ2-3 | TRBV5-1 | . | TRBD2
CASSIGQGEGEQYF | TGTGCCAGCAGTATCGGACAGGGGGAAGGGGAGCAGTACTTC | TRBJ2-7 | TRBV28 | . | TRBD1
CASRRQTDYGYTF | TGTGCCAGCCGGCGACAGACCGACTATGGCTACACCTTC | TRBJ1-2 | TRBV2 | . | .
CASSQGWGPYGYTF | TGCGCCAGCAGCCAAGGTTGGGGCCCCTATGGCTACACCTTC | TRBJ1-2 | TRBV4-1 | . | .
CASSLVVNPTDTQYF | TGTGCCAGCAGCTTAGTTGTAAACCCCACAGATACGCAGTATTTT | TRBJ2-3 | TRBV7-9 | . | .
CASSPGLAGAQETQYF | TGTGCCAGTAGTCCCGGACTAGCCGGGGCCCAAGAGACCCAGTACTTC | TRBJ2-5 | TRBV19 | . | TRBD2
CASSQDRGTAHTF | TGTGCCAGCAGCCAAGATAGGGGGACGGCCCACACCTTC | TRBJ1-2 | TRBV4-2 | . | .
CASSIPGPPNTGELFF | TGTGCCAGTAGTATACCGGGACCCCCAAACACCGGGGAGCTGTTTTTT | TRBJ2-2 | TRBV19 | . | .
CASSFQFF | TGTGCCAGCAGCTTTCAGTTCTTC | TRBJ2-1 | TRBV7-4 | . | .